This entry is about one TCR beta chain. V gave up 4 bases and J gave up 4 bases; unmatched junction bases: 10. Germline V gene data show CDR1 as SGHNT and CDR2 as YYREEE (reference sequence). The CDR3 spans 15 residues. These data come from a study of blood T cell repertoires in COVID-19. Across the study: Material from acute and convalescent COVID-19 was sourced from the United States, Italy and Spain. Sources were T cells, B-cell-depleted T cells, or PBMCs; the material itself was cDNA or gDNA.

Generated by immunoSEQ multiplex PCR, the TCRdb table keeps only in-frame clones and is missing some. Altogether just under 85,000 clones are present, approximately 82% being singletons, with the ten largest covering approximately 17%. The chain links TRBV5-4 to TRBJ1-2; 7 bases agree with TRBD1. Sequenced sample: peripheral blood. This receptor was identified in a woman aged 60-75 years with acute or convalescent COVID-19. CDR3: CASSGITGASYGYTF. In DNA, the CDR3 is TGTGCCAGCAGCGGAATAACAGGGGCCAGCTATGGCTACACCTTC.